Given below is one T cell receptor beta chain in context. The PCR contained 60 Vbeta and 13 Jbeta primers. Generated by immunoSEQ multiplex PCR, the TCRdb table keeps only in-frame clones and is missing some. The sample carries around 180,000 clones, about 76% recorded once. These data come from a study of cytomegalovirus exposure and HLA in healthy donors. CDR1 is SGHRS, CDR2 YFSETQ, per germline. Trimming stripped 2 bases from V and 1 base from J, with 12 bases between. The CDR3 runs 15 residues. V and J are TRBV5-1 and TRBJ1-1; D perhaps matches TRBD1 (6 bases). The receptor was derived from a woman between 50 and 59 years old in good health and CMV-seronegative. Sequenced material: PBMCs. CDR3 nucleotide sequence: TGCGCCAGCAGCTTCAGGCAGGGGCGGAACACTGAAGCTTTCTTT. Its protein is CASSFRQGRNTEAFF.